The 17 T cell receptor beta chains below come from one sample, sequenced in a study of response to subunit inactivated influenza vaccine. TCRdb fed the RT-PCR reads into MiXCR, producing one record per CDR3 protein. Of 150,000 to 200,000 distinct CDR3 sequences listed, roughly 12% are singletons. The data also belong to a second study, concerning T cells expressing NK-cell markers. That work contributes: The authors made TCR beta cDNA libraries by 5'RACE template switching. This switching added a universal primer site and UMIs.

Specimen: CD8+ T cells sorted from PBMCs, collected 12 days after vaccination. These receptors were collected from a middle-aged man who received an inactivated influenza vaccine.

This clonotype appeared a few times. The rearrangement links TRBV12-3 or TRBV12-4 to TRBJ1-2; TRBD1 is a possible D gene (6 bases). The CDR3 loop spans 13 amino acids. V lost 7 bases and J lost 8, with 17 bases in between. CDR3 nucleotide sequence: TGTGCCAGCAAGCTTTGGGGGCCGGGGGGCTACACCTTC. Amino acids: CASKLWGPGGYTF.

The V call is TRBV9, the J call TRBJ2-1, with no clear D. V lost 0 bases and J 0 bases, leaving 10 bases between the germline ends. Germline CDR1 is SGDLS and CDR2 is YYNGEE. This CDR3 spans 16 amino acids. CDR3 protein: CASSVALSSSYNEQFF. CDR3 DNA sequence: TGTGCCAGCAGCGTAGCACTTTCTAGCTCCTACAATGAGCAGTTCTTC.

This clonotype was observed many times. The rearrangement joins TRBV28 to TRBJ2-5, with D unclear. Germline assignment: CDR1 MDHEN and CDR2 SYDVKM. The CDR3 loop spans 14 amino acids. Trimming left V 2 bases short and J 5 bases short, with 12 bases between. The CDR3 nucleotides are TGTGCCAGCAGTTTAGGCTCCAAAGGGGAGACCCAGTACTTC. As protein: CASSLGSKGETQYF.

A few counts support this clonotype. This sequence joins TRBV7-9 and TRBJ2-2; maybe TRBD2 (6 bases). Germline assignment: CDR1 SEHNR and CDR2 FQNEAQ (reference sequence). CDR3 length equals 15 residues. Trimming removed 4 bases from V and 5 bases from J, with 14 bases in between. CDR3 coding DNA: TGTGCCAGCAGCTCTCCCCCGGCGGGGACCGGGGAGCTGTTTTTT. As protein: CASSSPPAGTGELFF. The full variable domain, with the rest looked up from reference TRBV7-9 and TRBJ2-2, is DTGVSQNPRHKITKRGQNVTFRCDPISEHNRLYWYRQTLGQGPEFLTYFQNEAQLEKSRLLSDRFSAERPKGSFSTLEIQRTEQGDSAMYLCASSSPPAGTGELFFGEGSRLTVL.

This clonotype was counted a few times. The rearrangement links TRBV6-2 or TRBV6-3 to TRBJ1-5; no definite D call. This CDR3 is 16 amino acids long. Germline V CDR1 and CDR2: MNHEY, SVGEGT. V shed 2 bases and J shed 2 bases, with 13 bases lying between them. The CDR3 coding sequence is TGTGCCAGCAGTTACGGCGGGGAAAGCGGCAATCAGCCCCAGCATTTT. It specifies CASSYGGESGNQPQHF.

The chain joins TRBV28 to TRBJ1-2, with D possibly TRBD1 on 6 matching bases. CDR3 length: 12 amino acids. Germline V gene data show CDR1 as MDHEN and CDR2 as SYDVKM. V lost 7 bases and J lost 6, with 12 bases in between. CDR3 protein: CASNMGGDGYTF. CDR3 nucleotide sequence: TGTGCCAGCAACATGGGGGGCGATGGCTACACCTTC.

The table lists this clonotype with a few counts. The V call is TRBV20-1, the J call TRBJ2-3, with D possibly matching TRBD1 (6 bases). V was shortened by 0 bases and J by 4 bases, with 14 bases between the two germline ends. Germline CDR1 reads DFQATT; CDR2 reads SNEGSKA (reference sequence). The CDR3 runs 15 residues. CDR3 sequence (DNA): TGCAGTGCTAGAGATGGGCAGGGGCTTGCAGATACGCAGTATTTT. Its translation is CSARDGQGLADTQYF.

The chain is built from TRBV7-6 and TRBJ2-7, with D possibly being TRBD2 (5 bases). Germline-derived CDR1 and CDR2 are SGHVS and FNYEAQ. The V and J ends lost 1 base and 1 base respectively, with 14 bases between them. CDR3 length: 16 amino acids. The CDR3 is CASSLGPPTSSYEQYF. The CDR3 bases are TGTGCCAGCAGCTTAGGACCCCCAACTAGTTCCTACGAGCAGTACTTC. The whole variable domain, remainder taken from reference TRBV7-6 and TRBJ2-7, is GAGVSQSPRYKVTKRGQDVALRCDPISGHVSLYWYRQALGQGPEFLTYFNYEAQQDKSGLPNDRFSAERPEGSISTLTIQRTEQRDSAMYRCASSLGPPTSSYEQYFGPGTRLTVT.

A few counts support this clonotype. This rearrangement joins TRBV6-5 to TRBJ2-5; the match to TRBD2 covers 10 bases. This CDR3 contains 17 residues. V lost 1 base and J lost 0; bases outside the gene matches: 5. Germline CDR1 is MNHEY and CDR2 is SVGAGI. The CDR3 spells CASSYFIAGGYQETQYF. In DNA, the CDR3 is TGTGCCAGCAGTTACTTTATAGCGGGGGGTTACCAAGAGACCCAGTACTTC.

The CDR3 region is CASSSTSGRGNEQFF. The CDR3, as DNA: TGTGCCAGCAGCTCGACTAGCGGGAGGGGAAATGAGCAGTTCTTC. The rearrangement joins TRBV7-3 to TRBJ2-1; 14 bases are a match to TRBD2. Germline-derived CDR1 and CDR2 are SGHTA and FQGTGA. The J segment lost 7 bases and the V segment lost 4 bases, leaving 3 bases of the junction unmatched. The CDR3 runs to 15 residues.

The sample holds a few counts of this clonotype. The rearrangement uses TRBV4-3 and TRBJ2-3, with 7 bases aligning to TRBD1. This CDR3 has 15 residues. Germline V gene sequence: CDR1 LGHNA, CDR2 YSLEER. The J segment lost 4 bases and the V segment lost 0 bases, leaving 4 bases of the junction unmatched. The chain's CDR3 is CASSQEEDRSDTQYF. CDR3 coding DNA: TGCGCCAGCAGCCAAGAAGAGGACAGGTCAGATACGCAGTATTTT.

This clonotype was observed a handful of times. This chain joins TRBV12-3 or TRBV12-4 and TRBJ2-3; 9 nucleotides line up with TRBD2. The CDR3 is 15 residues long. Trimming at V came to 7 bases and at J to 6 bases, leaving 11 bases not matched to a gene. CDR3 nucleotides: TGTGCCAGCACCGACGGCGGGGGGGCGGGGGATACGCAGTATTTT. The encoded protein is CASTDGGGAGDTQYF.

This clonotype showed up many times. The rearrangement joins TRBV7-7 to TRBJ2-1, with D uncertain. The CDR3 length is 13 residues. The V gene's germline CDR1 is SSHAT and CDR2 FNYEAQ (reference sequence). Trimming shortened V by 1 base and J by 5 bases, and 6 bases separated the two germline ends. Written as DNA, the CDR3 is TGTGCCAGCAGCTTAGGACAACACAATGAGCAGTTCTTC. Amino acids: CASSLGQHNEQFF.

In this sample, this clonotype turned up a few times. The chain combines TRBV29-1 with TRBJ1-1; D gene ambiguous. CDR1 is SQVTM and CDR2 is ANQGSEA in the germline V gene. V lost 3 bases, J lost 5 bases, and 7 bases lay in between. The CDR3 is made up of 11 amino acids. The CDR3 DNA reads TGCAGCGTTGATCTCCGTACTGAAGCTTTCTTT. This sequence encodes CSVDLRTEAFF.

V and J are TRBV5-1 and TRBJ2-1; D not certain. Germline CDR1 is SGHRS and CDR2 is YFSETQ. CDR3 length equals 13 residues. V lost 0 bases and J lost 13, with 14 bases in between. The DNA of the CDR3 is TGCGCCAGCAGCTTGGACGGCGGTCCACCTCAGTTCTTC. Translation gives CASSLDGGPPQFF.

The sample holds a few counts of this clonotype. The rearrangement joins TRBV7-9 to TRBJ1-2; no reliable D call. CDR3 size: 15 residues. Germline V gene lookup returns CDR1 SEHNR and CDR2 FQNEAQ (reference sequence). Trimming pared 1 base from V and 6 bases from J, leaving 15 bases between. This CDR3 is CASSLGASPGNGYTF. The DNA of the CDR3 is TGTGCCAGCAGCTTAGGAGCCTCCCCCGGGAATGGCTACACCTTC.

The rearrangement links TRBV24-1 to TRBJ2-2, with 10 bases that match TRBD1. Germline CDR1 KGHDR, CDR2 SFDVKD. This CDR3 contains 17 residues. With V trimmed by 0 bases and J by 3 bases, 3 bases remained unmatched. The CDR3 DNA follows: TGTGCCACCAGTGATTTGGACAGGGGGCAAGACACCGGGGAGCTGTTTTTT. Its protein product is CATSDLDRGQDTGELFF.